This TCR beta chain was sequenced for a study of control samples from healthy donors and cancer patients. TCRdb's copy holds only in-frame clones and misses some; the assay was immunoSEQ multiplex PCR. The sample shows about 90,000 clones, 90% of them seen only once. V was shortened by 4 bases and J by 5 bases, with 27 bases between the two germline ends. Germline V gene data show CDR1 as SGDLS and CDR2 as YYNGEE. The CDR3 contains 18 residues. The sequence was obtained from a woman younger than 35 in good health. The chain employs TRBV9 and TRBJ2-5, with TRBD2 as a possible D gene (5 bases). Sequencing used blood. In DNA form, the CDR3 reads TGTGCCAGCAGCCGCAAACGAACTACTACAGCGGCAAGCGAGACCCAGTACTTC. Translated: CASSRKRTTTAASETQYF.